The text below deals with one T cell receptor beta chain. The table came from immunoSEQ multiplex PCR; TCRdb's copy has only in-frame clones and leaves some out. Of about 110,000 clones listed, approximately 90% were seen once; the top ten hold roughly 18%. The data derive from a study of T cell responses to AZD1222 COVID-19 vaccine. CDR1 and CDR2 (germline): MNHEY, SMNVEV (reference sequence). The ends lost 7 bases at V and 3 bases at J; junction bases unmatched: 6. CDR3 length: 15 amino acids. The chain carries TRBV27 and TRBJ2-1; TRBD1 matches at 10 bases. The sequencing here drew on peripheral blood, taken on day 0 of AZD1222 vaccination. This receptor was obtained from an adult in good health. The CDR3 reads CASTRTGGIYNEQFF. The CDR3 nucleotides read TGTGCCAGCACCAGGACAGGGGGTATCTACAATGAGCAGTTCTTC.